These 29 T cell receptor beta chains were all obtained from the same sample, sequenced in a study of blood T cell repertoires in COVID-19. The protocol was immunoSEQ multiplex PCR, while the TCRdb copy is restricted to in-frame clones and leaves out a portion. The sample has about 130,000 clones; approximately 74% are singletons. Input material: peripheral blood. The source of these receptors is a woman aged 70-85 years with acute or convalescent COVID-19.

The genes are TRBV28 and TRBJ2-4, with 9 bases aligning to TRBD1. CDR3 length: 14 residues. Germline V gene lookup returns CDR1 MDHEN and CDR2 SYDVKM. Unmatched junction bases numbered 7, after V lost 5 bases and J lost 8 bases. For the CDR3, the DNA is TGTGCCAGCAGTCAGGGACAGGGCGGATACATTCAGTACTTC. This translates into CASSQGQGGYIQYF.

The chain links TRBV6-1 to TRBJ1-2; 10 bases are a match to TRBD1. CDR3 length: 16 residues. The trim removed 2 bases at V and 8 bases at J, leaving 11 bases unmatched. Germline V gene lookup returns CDR1 MNHNS and CDR2 SASEGT. CDR3 amino acids: CASSELSRDRGMGYTF. CDR3 nucleotides: TGTGCCAGCAGTGAATTAAGTAGGGACAGGGGCATGGGCTACACCTTC.

The rearrangement joins TRBV15 to TRBJ2-7, with D possibly TRBD2 on 5 matching bases. V was cut by 3 bases and J by 2 bases, with 8 bases left in between. Germline values: CDR1 LNHNV, CDR2 YYDKDF (reference sequence). This CDR3 region has 13 residues. This chain's CDR3 is CATSREVAYEQYF. In DNA form, the CDR3 reads TGTGCCACCAGCAGGGAGGTTGCCTACGAGCAGTACTTC.

In regard to this clone: The same CDR3 can be traced to other DNA sequences in this sample. This chain connects TRBV11-2 to TRBJ1-5, with D maybe TRBD1 (5 bases). V was shortened by 5 bases and J by 2 bases, with 13 bases between the two germline ends. In germline, CDR1 is SGHAT, CDR2 FQNNGV. This CDR3 is 15 amino acids long. This chain's CDR3 is CASSPGGIGNQPQHF. The DNA of the CDR3 is TGTGCCAGCAGCCCCGGGGGAATTGGCAATCAGCCCCAGCATTTT.

V and J are TRBV3-1 (or the pseudogene TRBV3-2) and TRBJ2-3; perhaps TRBD2 as D (5 bases). The germline CDR1 and CDR2 sequences are LGHDT and YNNKEL (reference sequence). The CDR3 spans 15 residues. Deletions cut 1 base from V and 5 bases from J, with 13 bases between. The CDR3 DNA reads TGTGCCAGCAGCCAAGGGAGGCCAAGTTTAGATACGCAGTATTTT. This translates into CASSQGRPSLDTQYF.

The rearrangement uses TRBV4-1 and TRBJ2-1; 13 bases are a match to TRBD2. The CDR3 covers 17 residues. Trimming at V came to 4 bases and at J to 3 bases, leaving 6 bases not matched to a gene. Germline V lookup: CDR1 MGHRA, CDR2 YSYEKL. As DNA, the CDR3 is TGCGCCAGCAGCCTGAGACTAGCGGGAGGTGGCTACAATGAGCAGTTCTTC. Protein product: CASSLRLAGGGYNEQFF.

The CDR3 bases are TGTGCCAGCAGATTCGACAGGGTGGACACTGAAGCTTTCTTT. This sequence encodes CASRFDRVDTEAFF. The chain joins TRBV11-2 to TRBJ1-1; 7 bases align to TRBD1. The CDR3 has 14 residues. The ends lost 6 bases at V and 3 bases at J; junction bases unmatched: 7. CDR1 is SGHAT and CDR2 is FQNNGV in the germline V gene.

The chain joins TRBV28 to TRBJ2-2; 7 bases line up with TRBD1. Trimming took 6 bases from V and 4 from J; bases not matched to a gene: 8. From germline, CDR1 is MDHEN and CDR2 SYDVKM. CDR3 length: 15 amino acids. The CDR3 sequence: CASRGTVPSTGELFF. The CDR3 DNA reads as TGTGCCAGCAGAGGGACAGTACCTTCCACCGGGGAGCTGTTTTTT.

The chain carries TRBV27 and TRBJ2-7; 7 nucleotides agree with TRBD1. The V gene end was trimmed by 5 bases and the J gene end by 6 bases; junction bases not matched to a gene: 13. The CDR3 spans 15 residues. Germline CDR1 is MNHEY and CDR2 is SMNVEV (reference sequence). The CDR3 DNA follows: TGTGCCAGCAGTCCAGCCACAGGGGTCCTCTCCGAGCAGTACTTC. Its protein product is CASSPATGVLSEQYF.

This chain links TRBV5-1 with TRBJ2-3, with 9 bases matching TRBD2. V was clipped by 2 bases and J by 2 bases; unmatched bases: 6. The germline gives CDR1 SGHRS, CDR2 YFSETQ. The CDR3 loop spans 16 amino acids. As DNA, the CDR3 is TGCGCCAGCAGCTTCGGAGCGGGGGGACCCACAGATACGCAGTATTTT. Protein product: CASSFGAGGPTDTQYF.

The table lists this clone with a count of one. V is TRBV7-8 and J is TRBJ1-1, with D possibly being TRBD1 (5 bases). V was shortened by 3 bases and J by 1 base, with 9 bases between the two germline ends. This CDR3 spans 14 amino acids. Germline V gene lookup returns CDR1 SGHVS and CDR2 FQNEAQ. CDR3 nucleotide sequence: TGTGCCAGCAGCTTTCCAGGGAAGAACACTGAAGCTTTCTTT. Residues: CASSFPGKNTEAFF.

This clone has just one count. The chain joins TRBV11-2 to TRBJ1-2; D is uncertain. The CDR3 length is 15 residues. Trimming took 4 bases from V and 2 from J, leaving 14 bases between them. CDR1 and CDR2 from the germline V gene are SGHAT and FQNNGV. Here the CDR3 reads CASSSNIGENYGYTF. The CDR3 DNA is TGTGCCAGCAGCTCAAACATCGGAGAAAACTATGGCTACACCTTC.

This chain joins TRBV5-1 and TRBJ1-2, with TRBD1 identical over 9 bases. J was trimmed by 6 bases and V by 3 bases; bases with no gene match: 6. This CDR3 has 14 amino acids. Germline V gene lookup returns CDR1 SGHRS and CDR2 YFSETQ. CDR3 in amino acids: CASSSTGGEDGYTF. DNA for the CDR3: TGCGCCAGCAGCTCTACAGGGGGCGAGGATGGCTACACCTTC.

The V call is TRBV19, the J call TRBJ1-1; perhaps TRBD1 as D (6 bases). The CDR3 spans 14 residues. Per the germline V gene, CDR1 is LNHDA and CDR2 is SQIVND (reference sequence). The germline V and J ends were trimmed by 6 bases and 2 bases, with 13 bases remaining between them. The chain's CDR3 is CASSPQGYNTEAFF. In DNA, the CDR3 is TGTGCCAGTAGCCCACAGGGCTACAACACTGAAGCTTTCTTT.

The chain has TRBV7-9 and TRBJ1-2, with 8 bases aligning to TRBD1. The CDR3 has 13 residues. In germline, CDR1 is SEHNR, CDR2 FQNEAQ (reference sequence). Germline trimming cut 5 bases from V and 5 bases from J; bases unmatched to any gene: 4. CDR3 residues: CASSQQGGYGYTF. As DNA, the CDR3 is TGTGCCAGCAGCCAACAGGGGGGTTATGGCTACACCTTC.

This clone appeared a single time. This sequence joins TRBV5-5 and TRBJ1-2; D is ambiguous. The CDR3 is 14 amino acids. Trimming took 4 bases from V and 2 from J, leaving 12 bases between them. Germline V gives CDR1 SGHKS, CDR2 YYEKEE (reference sequence). CDR3 sequence reads: CASSLSSHNYGYTF. In nucleotides, the CDR3 is TGTGCCAGCAGCCTGAGTAGTCACAACTATGGCTACACCTTC.

The rearrangement uses TRBV6-2 or TRBV6-3 and TRBJ2-1; 7 nucleotides agree with TRBD2. Germline CDR1 reads MNHEY; CDR2 reads SVGEGT. There are 13 residues in the CDR3. The junction had 5 bases not matched to a gene; V was cut back by 5 bases and J by 7 bases. CDR3 coding DNA: TGTGCCAGCAGTCCGGGACTAATGAATGAGCAGTTCTTC. It is translated as CASSPGLMNEQFF.

The CDR3 region has the DNA TGTGCCAGCAGCTTGGTTGGGCGGGAGGGCACAGATACGCAGTATTTT. It translates to CASSLVGREGTDTQYF. The chain couples TRBV5-6 to TRBJ2-3; the match to TRBD2 covers 8 bases. This CDR3 region has 16 residues. V lost 0 bases to trimming and J lost 1 base; unmatched junction nucleotides: 4. Germline V gene lookup returns CDR1 SGHDT and CDR2 YYEEEE.

The chain recombines TRBV2 with TRBJ2-7, with 8 positions matching TRBD1. The junction had 5 bases not matched to a gene; V was cut back by 5 bases and J by 5 bases. The CDR3 spans 13 residues. Germline V gene data show CDR1 as SNHLY and CDR2 as FYNNEI. The CDR3 loop is CASSPGQGHEQYF. DNA of the CDR3: TGTGCCAGCAGTCCCGGACAGGGTCACGAGCAGTACTTC.

There are a few counts of this clone. The V and J genes are TRBV10-1 and TRBJ1-3; D call uncertain. CDR1 is WNHNN and CDR2 is SYGVQD in the germline V gene (reference sequence). The V end was cut by 5 bases, the J end by 4 bases, with 9 bases between. The CDR3 runs to 13 residues. CDR3 region: CASSRTIGNTIYF. The CDR3 nucleotides read TGCGCCAGCAGTAGGACTATCGGAAACACCATATATTTT.

This clone showed up just a few times. The V call is TRBV18, the J call TRBJ1-1, with no clear D. The CDR3 covers 14 residues. With 4 bases removed from V and 10 bases from J, the gap between germline ends came to 19 bases. Germline V gene data show CDR1 as KGHSH and CDR2 as LQKENI. The CDR3 DNA follows: TGTGCCAGCTCACGAACCGGGAAACCAGGAGGAGCTTTCTTT. Protein sequence: CASSRTGKPGGAFF. Full variable domain (missing parts from reference TRBV18 and TRBJ1-1): NAGVMQNPRHLVRRRGQEARLRCSPMKGHSHVYWYRQLPEEGLKFMVYLQKENIIDESGMPKERFSAEFPKEGPSILRIQQVVRGDSAAYFCASSRTGKPGGAFFGQGTRLTVV.

The chain has TRBV19 and TRBJ2-2; 10 bases line up with TRBD2. CDR3 length: 16 residues. The V gene's germline CDR1 is LNHDA and CDR2 SQIVND (reference sequence). V lost 6 bases, J lost 2 bases, and 6 bases stayed unmatched. The CDR3 region is CASRSSGSLNTGELFF. The CDR3 coding sequence is TGTGCCAGTAGGTCTAGCGGGAGTCTAAACACCGGGGAGCTGTTTTTT.

The V gene is TRBV2, the J gene TRBJ2-7; 9 bases are shared with TRBD2. The CDR3 covers 15 residues. J lost 7 bases, V lost 0 bases, and 7 bases had no gene match. Germline V gene lookup returns CDR1 SNHLY and CDR2 FYNNEI. The CDR3 nucleotides are TGTGCCAGCAGTGAAGCGCTCGCGGGGGGGCAGGAGCAGTACTTC. Residues: CASSEALAGGQEQYF.

The V and J genes are TRBV5-8 and TRBJ2-7, with D possibly being TRBD2 (5 bases). CDR1 SGHTS and CDR2 YDEGEE come from the germline V gene. V was clipped by 4 bases and J by 5 bases, with 10 bases between them. This CDR3 region has 12 residues. The CDR3 spells CASSPAEDEQYF. CDR3 bases: TGTGCCAGCAGCCCGGCGGAGGACGAGCAGTACTTC.

The chain joins TRBV28 to TRBJ2-5; 8 bases align to TRBD2. Trimming took 7 bases from V and 6 from J; bases not matched to a gene: 13. This CDR3 is 15 amino acids long. CDR1 and CDR2 from the germline V gene are MDHEN and SYDVKM. The CDR3 region is CASTVGREGGKTQYF. For the CDR3, the DNA is TGTGCCAGCACCGTTGGTCGGGAGGGGGGAAAGACCCAGTACTTC.

V gene TRBV5-1 combines with J gene TRBJ2-1; possible D gene TRBD2, 5 bases. Germline CDR1 reads SGHRS; CDR2 reads YFSETQ. The length of the CDR3 is 15 residues. V lost 3 bases to trimming and J lost 3 bases, with 13 bases between them. The CDR3 region has the DNA TGCGCCAGCAGCTCCGAGGGTACTTACTACAATGAGCAGTTCTTC. Encoded protein: CASSSEGTYYNEQFF.

The chain uses TRBV20-1 and TRBJ1-5; tentative D call: TRBD1 (5 bases). With 3 bases removed from V and 2 bases from J, the gap between germline ends came to 14 bases. The CDR3 runs 15 residues. Per germline, CDR1 DFQATT and CDR2 SNEGSKA (reference sequence). As DNA, the CDR3 is TGCAGTGCTAGTGATGGGGGGAGGGGCAATCAGCCCCAGCATTTT. Translation gives CSASDGGRGNQPQHF.

The V and J genes are TRBV20-1 and TRBJ2-7; TRBD2 might be the D (6 bases). Germline-derived CDR1 and CDR2 are DFQATT and SNEGSKA (reference sequence). This CDR3 is built from 14 residues. V lost 3 bases to trimming and J lost 2 bases, with 14 bases between them. Here the CDR3 reads CSASRLTGAYEQYF. The CDR3 DNA reads as TGCAGTGCTAGTCGACTGACGGGAGCCTACGAGCAGTACTTC.

Only a few counts were recorded for this clone. The rearrangement uses TRBV29-1 and TRBJ2-5; the match to TRBD2 covers 7 bases. Trimming cost V 6 bases and J 2 bases; bases outside gene matches: 3. This CDR3 has 12 residues. Germline V gives CDR1 SQVTM, CDR2 ANQGSEA. CDR3 amino acids: CSVGGWQETQYF. The CDR3 DNA reads TGCAGCGTGGGGGGGTGGCAAGAGACCCAGTACTTC.